These 3 T cell receptor beta chains share one sample of origin, sequenced in a study of blood T cell repertoires in COVID-19. Some clones are missing from TCRdb's copy, which holds only in-frame ones; the method was immunoSEQ multiplex PCR. The sample has 300,000 or so clones; around 86% are singletons. The specimen sequenced was PBMCs or T cells enriched from blood (not recorded which). Receptors were obtained from a woman aged 18 to 35 who had recovered from COVID-19.

V and J are TRBV7-9 and TRBJ2-1, with 9 nucleotides matching TRBD2. V was clipped by 2 bases and J by 7 bases; unmatched bases: 9. The CDR3 has 16 residues. CDR1 and CDR2 from the germline V gene are SEHNR and FQNEAQ (reference sequence). In DNA, the CDR3 is TGTGCCAGCAGCTTAAAGCGGGAGGTCCGGGGTAATGAGCAGTTCTTC. This codes for CASSLKREVRGNEQFF.

This chain links TRBV18 with TRBJ1-3; D uncertain. This CDR3 is 12 amino acids long. Germline V gives CDR1 KGHSH, CDR2 LQKENI. The V and J ends lost 3 bases and 8 bases respectively, with 8 bases between them. The CDR3 loop is CASSPRTDTIYF. The CDR3 region has the DNA TGTGCCAGCTCACCGCGAACTGACACCATATATTTT.

This rearrangement joins TRBV7-9 to TRBJ2-2; D is unresolved. Between the trimmed V and J ends, which lost 2 bases and 3 bases, there was a span of 7 bases. The germline CDR1 and CDR2 sequences are SEHNR and FQNEAQ (reference sequence). CDR3 length equals 14 residues. CDR3 residues: CASSLSVDTGELFF. DNA of the CDR3: TGTGCCAGCAGCTTATCGGTGGACACCGGGGAGCTGTTTTTT.